The next 24 T cell receptor beta chains were all read from a single sample in a study of control samples from healthy donors and cancer patients. Sequenced by immunoSEQ multiplex PCR; TCRdb stores in-frame clones only, minus some. This table has over 80,000 clones, about nine tenths appearing once. The sequenced sample was blood. Receptor source: a man aged 30 to 39 in good health.

This chain links TRBV7-9 with TRBJ1-4; possible D gene TRBD1, 6 bases. CDR3 length: 15 amino acids. Trimming stripped 6 bases from V and 8 bases from J, with 19 bases between. Germline V gene lookup returns CDR1 SEHNR and CDR2 FQNEAQ (reference sequence). This CDR3 reads CASRPTGPPWEKLFF. CDR3 sequence (DNA): TGTGCCAGCAGACCCACAGGGCCCCCGTGGGAAAAACTGTTTTTT.

V and J are TRBV18 and TRBJ1-4, with D perhaps matching TRBD1 (5 bases). The V end was cut by 3 bases, the J end by 2 bases, with 19 bases between. CDR1 and CDR2 (germline): KGHSH, LQKENI. The CDR3 is 18 residues long. CDR3 sequence (DNA): TGTGCCAGCTCACCGCAATCCTCAGGGAGTCGGACTAATGAAAAACTGTTTTTT. Protein: CASSPQSSGSRTNEKLFF.

V and J are TRBV7-6 and TRBJ1-1; D is uncertain. The CDR3 consists of 15 residues. Germline V lookup: CDR1 SGHVS, CDR2 FNYEAQ. V was shortened by 5 bases and J by 4 bases, with 17 bases between the two germline ends. The chain's CDR3 is CASSPRAPSGTEAFF. As DNA, the CDR3 is TGTGCCAGCAGCCCTCGTGCCCCTTCCGGCACTGAAGCTTTCTTT.

V and J are TRBV7-3 and TRBJ2-2; 7 bases align to TRBD2. Unmatched junction bases numbered 6, after V lost 4 bases and J lost 4 bases. Germline CDR1 reads SGHTA; CDR2 reads FQGTGA. CDR3 length equals 15 residues. The CDR3 protein is CASSSLAVTTGELFF. The CDR3 nucleotides read TGTGCCAGCAGCTCCCTAGCGGTCACCACCGGGGAGCTGTTTTTT.

The V call is TRBV4-1, the J call TRBJ2-4, with 7 bases matching TRBD1. The J segment lost 1 base and the V segment lost 5 bases, leaving 5 bases of the junction unmatched. Germline-derived CDR1 and CDR2 are MGHRA and YSYEKL. This CDR3 has 15 amino acids. The CDR3 sequence is CASSGTDFAKNIQYF. Written as DNA, the CDR3 is TGCGCCAGCAGCGGGACAGACTTCGCCAAAAACATTCAGTACTTC.

The rearrangement joins TRBV12-3 or TRBV12-4 to TRBJ1-1; weak D call: TRBD1 (5 bases). This CDR3 comprises 13 residues. V lost 5 bases, J lost 7 bases, and 14 bases lay in between. CDR3 in DNA: TGTGCCAGCAGTCCGGGGGTGCAGGTTGAAGCTTTCTTT. Translated: CASSPGVQVEAFF.

This clone was observed a few times. The chain recombines TRBV29-1 with TRBJ1-1; D gene uncertain. V lost 5 bases, J lost 0 bases, and 10 bases lay in between. Germline V gene lookup returns CDR1 SQVTM and CDR2 ANQGSEA. CDR3 length equals 13 residues. The CDR3 DNA follows: TGCAGCGTTTCAACAGAGATGAACACTGAAGCTTTCTTT. It specifies CSVSTEMNTEAFF. The whole variable domain, filled in from reference TRBV29-1 and TRBJ1-1, reads SAVISQKPSRDICQRGTSLTIQCQVDSQVTMMFWYRQQPGQSLTLIATANQGSEATYESGFVIDKFPISRPNLTFSTLTVSNMSPEDSSIYLCSVSTEMNTEAFFGQGTRLTVV.

V gene TRBV2 combines with J gene TRBJ2-1; maybe TRBD2 (6 bases). The CDR3 length is 13 residues. Trimming removed 6 bases at V and 6 bases at J, with 12 bases between. Germline CDR1 and CDR2: SNHLY and FYNNEI. CDR3 sequence reads: CASRAEGFNEQFF. The CDR3 region has the DNA TGTGCCAGCAGGGCGGAGGGGTTCAATGAGCAGTTCTTC.

The V gene is TRBV4-3, the J gene TRBJ2-4; 7 bases agree with TRBD2. Germline V gene sequence: CDR1 LGHNA, CDR2 YSLEER. Trimming cost V 0 bases and J 1 base; bases outside gene matches: 6. The CDR3 runs to 17 residues. CDR3 sequence (DNA): TGCGCCAGCAGCCAAGATCTGGGGGGGTGGGCCAAAAACATTCAGTACTTC. Amino acids: CASSQDLGGWAKNIQYF.

The CDR3, as DNA: TGCGCCAGCAGCTTGGTGGCGGGGACCACAGATACGCAGTATTTT. It encodes CASSLVAGTTDTQYF. The rearrangement joins TRBV5-1 to TRBJ2-3; tentative D call: TRBD2 (6 bases). Trimming took 0 bases from V and 2 from J, leaving 10 bases between them. The CDR3 sequence is 15 residues long. Germline V CDR1 and CDR2: SGHRS, YFSETQ.

V gene TRBV25-1 combines with J gene TRBJ2-2; the D call may be TRBD1 or TRBD2 (6 bases each). Looked up from germline, CDR1 is MGHDK and CDR2 is SYGVNS. The CDR3 runs to 16 residues. Trimming took off 6 bases at V and 4 bases at J, with 18 bases between the two ends. DNA of the CDR3: TGTGCCAGCAGCCCAAGGAGGGGGGCGAGCACCGGGGAGCTGTTTTTT. Encoded protein: CASSPRRGASTGELFF.

This chain joins TRBV11-2 and TRBJ2-7; TRBD1 aligns across 9 bases. The germline CDR1 and CDR2 sequences are SGHAT and FQNNGV. This CDR3 has 15 residues. The V segment lost 4 bases and the J segment 1 base; nucleotides outside the gene matches: 5. CDR3 DNA: TGTGCCAGCAGCTCAAGACAGGGGGGGTCCTACGAGCAGTACTTC. Encoded protein: CASSSRQGGSYEQYF.

The rearrangement joins TRBV30 to TRBJ1-4, with D unresolved. The germline V gene encodes CDR1 GTSNPN and CDR2 SVGIG (reference sequence). Trimming pared 4 bases from V and 5 bases from J, leaving 8 bases between. CDR3 length: 12 amino acids. CDR3 in DNA: TGTGCCTGGAAACAAAACAATGAAAAACTGTTTTTT. Its translation is CAWKQNNEKLFF.

The V gene is TRBV9, the J gene TRBJ2-2; TRBD1 aligns across 7 bases. The CDR3 runs 14 residues. Trimming cost V 6 bases and J 5 bases; bases outside gene matches: 7. Germline V gives CDR1 SGDLS, CDR2 YYNGEE. The CDR3: CASTLTGLTGELFF. DNA of the CDR3: TGTGCCAGCACCTTGACAGGGCTAACCGGGGAGCTGTTTTTT. Combining the CDR3 with reference TRBV9 and TRBJ2-2 gives the whole variable domain DSGVTQTPKHLITATGQRVTLRCSPRSGDLSVYWYQQSLDQGLQFLIQYYNGEERAKGNILERFSAQQFPDLHSELNLSSLELGDSALYFCASTLTGLTGELFFGEGSRLTVL.

J is TRBJ2-1 and V is TRBV3-1 (or the pseudogene TRBV3-2); D might be TRBD1 or TRBD2, each matching 5 bases. CDR3 size: 16 residues. CDR1 LGHDT and CDR2 YNNKEL come from the germline V gene (reference sequence). Trimming left V 1 base short and J 7 bases short, with 17 bases between. The CDR3 DNA is TGTGCCAGCAGCCAAGTCCGGGACCGAAACCGAAATGAGCAGTTCTTC. This sequence encodes CASSQVRDRNRNEQFF.

The chain uses TRBV5-5 and TRBJ2-3; D may be TRBD1 (5 bases). CDR1 is SGHKS, CDR2 YYEKEE, per germline (reference sequence). Trimming took off 4 bases at V and 1 base at J, with 16 bases between the two ends. CDR3 length equals 16 residues. The CDR3 DNA is TGTGCCAGCAGCCTCGAACGAAGGGGTGGCACAGATACGCAGTATTTT. Translated: CASSLERRGGTDTQYF.

This chain links TRBV7-9 with TRBJ2-4, with D tentatively TRBD2 (5 bases). This CDR3 comprises 16 residues. CDR1 and CDR2 (germline): SEHNR, FQNEAQ (reference sequence). V gave up 1 base and J gave up 2 bases, with 12 bases separating them. The DNA for the CDR3 is TGTGCCAGCAGCTTAGGGGCTGGAGGAACCAAAAACATTCAGTACTTC. This sequence encodes CASSLGAGGTKNIQYF.

V is TRBV28 and J is TRBJ2-3; D is unclear. The V gene lost 7 bases and the J gene lost 4 bases, with 6 bases spanning the gap. The CDR3 totals 11 residues. Germline CDR1 is MDHEN and CDR2 is SYDVKM. In nucleotides, the CDR3 is TGTGCCAGCATCAAATCAGATACGCAGTATTTT. Translated, it gives CASIKSDTQYF. Together with reference TRBV28 and TRBJ2-3, the CDR3 gives the full variable domain: DVKVTQSSRYLVKRTGEKVFLECVQDMDHENMFWYRQDPGLGLRLIYFSYDVKMKEKGDIPEGYSVSREKKERFSLILESASTNQTSMYLCASIKSDTQYFGPGTRLTVL.

This clone was seen only once. The chain combines TRBV4-2 with TRBJ2-3; 15 bases line up with TRBD2. CDR1 and CDR2 from the germline V gene are LGHNA and YNFKEQ. This CDR3 is 19 amino acids long. J gave up 1 base and V 5 bases, and 10 bases lay outside the gene matches. CDR3 sequence (DNA): TGTGCCAGCAGCTCCTGGACTAGCGGGGGGGGAGAGGGCACAGATACGCAGTATTTT. Its protein product is CASSSWTSGGGEGTDTQYF.

The rearrangement joins TRBV19 to TRBJ2-5; D gene ambiguous. The CDR3 consists of 13 residues. Trimming removed 7 bases at V and 2 bases at J, with 11 bases between. Germline V lookup: CDR1 LNHDA, CDR2 SQIVND (reference sequence). For the CDR3, the DNA is TGTGCCAGTACGGGCGGACGACAAGAGACCCAGTACTTC. The encoded protein is CASTGGRQETQYF.

This clone appeared once. V is TRBV5-1 and J is TRBJ2-2; D is undetermined. From germline, CDR1 is SGHRS and CDR2 YFSETQ. The CDR3 extends over 13 amino acids. Between the trimmed V and J ends, which lost 4 bases and 7 bases, there was a span of 11 bases. The CDR3 protein is CASSATWVGELFF. The CDR3 DNA sequence: TGCGCCAGCAGCGCAACGTGGGTCGGGGAGCTGTTTTTT.

The V and J genes are TRBV6-2 or TRBV6-3 and TRBJ1-5, with D unresolved. This CDR3 has 11 residues. The V gene's germline CDR1 is MNHEY and CDR2 SVGEGT. V lost 6 bases and J 7 bases, leaving 7 bases between the germline ends. The CDR3 bases are TGTGCCAGCAGCGACGGACAGCCCCAGCATTTT. It translates to CASSDGQPQHF.

The chain is built from TRBV7-2 and TRBJ2-7; D is undetermined. The CDR3 runs to 13 residues. V lost 4 bases, J lost 0 bases, and 7 bases lay in between. Germline CDR1 and CDR2: SGHTA and FQGNSA. The CDR3 DNA sequence: TGTGCCAGCAGCTCCGCGAGCTCCTACGAGCAGTACTTC. Amino acids: CASSSASSYEQYF.

This chain joins TRBV5-1 and TRBJ1-4, with 7 bases lining up with TRBD1. CDR1 and CDR2 (germline): SGHRS, YFSETQ. This CDR3 spans 15 amino acids. V shed 0 bases and J 7 bases; nucleotides not matched to a gene: 6. The CDR3 protein is CASSLAEGALEKLFF. The DNA of the CDR3 is TGCGCCAGCAGCTTGGCGGAGGGGGCACTTGAAAAACTGTTTTTT. Full variable domain (rest looked up from reference TRBV5-1 and TRBJ1-4): KAGVTQTPRYLIKTRGQQVTLSCSPISGHRSVSWYQQTPGQGLQFLFEYFSETQRNKGNFPGRFSGRQFSNSRSEMNVSTLELGDSALYLCASSLAEGALEKLFFGSGTQLSVL.